This is a list of T cell receptor beta chains from one sample in a study of blood T cell repertoires in COVID-19. The method was immunoSEQ multiplex PCR; TCRdb's version includes in-frame clones alone and lacks a portion of them. Of about 410,000 clones detected, roughly 88% appear once; the ten largest clones hold more than 1.4%. The specimen sequenced was peripheral blood. Every receptor here comes from a woman aged 30 to 39 with active or convalescent COVID-19. CDR3s include the opening cysteine and the closing phenylalanine or tryptophan. The D gene is left open where the match is weak. Not all rows give a size; the values are once, few, many and, for expanded clones, a class.

20 TRBD1 TRBJ1-1 TRBV15 . CATSGPGNLRDRAMTTEAFF TGTGCCACCAGCGGACCAGGGAATCTCCGGGACAGGGCTATGACCACTGAAGCTTTCTTT
16 TRBD2 TRBJ2-3 TRBV7-8 . CASSLSSGNARVTQYF TGTGCCAGCAGCTTATCTAGCGGGAATGCTCGGGTTACGCAGTATTTT
13 . TRBJ1-6 TRBV5-4 . CASSRDYNSPLHF TGTGCCAGCAGCCGGGACTATAATTCACCCCTCCACTTT
13 TRBD1 TRBJ2-5 TRBV7-6 . CASSRTGAETQYF TGTGCCAGCAGCCGGACAGGGGCCGAGACCCAGTACTTC
14 TRBD1 TRBJ1-6 TRBV2 . CASRGQNYNSPLHF TGTGCCAGCAGGGGACAGAACTATAATTCACCCCTCCACTTT
14 . TRBJ2-3 TRBV7-2 once CASSLVSAQNTQYF TGTGCCAGCAGCTTAGTCTCCGCACAGAACACGCAGTATTTT
14 TRBD1 TRBJ1-1 TRBV5-1 . CASSGGTANTEAFF TGCGCCAGCAGCGGGGGGACAGCCAACACTGAAGCTTTCTTT
14 . TRBJ1-1 TRBV5-1 . CASSWGDVDTEAFF TGCGCCAGCAGCTGGGGGGACGTTGACACTGAAGCTTTCTTT
14 TRBD1 TRBJ1-4 TRBV11-2 . CASSSDRGAEKLFF TGTGCCAGCAGCTCAGACAGGGGGGCGGAAAAACTGTTTTTT
15 TRBD2 TRBJ2-5 TRBV27 . CASSSRLAGAETQYF TGTGCCAGCAGTTCACGACTAGCGGGAGCGGAGACCCAGTACTTC
16 . TRBJ1-2 TRBV10-3 . CAISDERLIVPYGYTF TGTGCCATCAGTGACGAGAGACTAATCGTCCCTTATGGCTACACCTTC
17 TRBD2 TRBJ2-2 TRBV2 . CASSELSSGRGGGELFF TGTGCCAGCAGTGAATTGTCTAGCGGGAGGGGCGGCGGGGAGCTGTTTTTT
15 . TRBJ2-7 TRBV7-8 . CASSQPGQTKGEQYF TGTGCCAGCAGCCAACCCGGACAGACAAAGGGGGAGCAGTACTTC
13 TRBD1 TRBJ1-1 TRBV5-6 . CASRQTGGTEAFF TGTGCCAGCAGACAGACAGGGGGCACTGAAGCTTTCTTT
13 . TRBJ1-6 TRBV5-8 . CASSFEGFFALHF TGTGCCAGCAGCTTCGAGGGCTTTTTCGCCCTCCACTTT
15 TRBD1 TRBJ1-2 TRBV6-5 . CASSSGQGNYDGYTF TGTGCCAGCAGTTCAGGACAGGGGAATTATGATGGCTACACCTTC
13 TRBD1 TRBJ2-3 TRBV5-1 . CASSFRGPDTQYF TGCGCCAGCAGCTTCAGGGGGCCCGATACGCAGTATTTT
14 TRBD1 TRBJ1-1 TRBV30 . CAWSGTPGQGLAFF TGTGCCTGGAGTGGAACACCGGGACAGGGGTTGGCTTTCTTT
17 TRBD2 TRBJ2-5 TRBV24-1 . CATSDSRLAGAEETQYF TGTGCCACCAGTGACTCACGACTAGCGGGAGCGGAAGAGACCCAGTACTTC
15 . TRBJ1-2 TRBV4-1 once CASSQASRGNYGYTF TGCGCCAGCAGCCAAGCTTCCAGGGGTAACTATGGCTACACCTTC
17 TRBD2 TRBJ2-7 TRBV6-2/TRBV6-3 . CASSSIAISGRADEQYF TGTGCCAGCAGTTCAATCGCTATTAGCGGGAGGGCCGACGAGCAGTACTTC
17 TRBD2 TRBJ2-7 TRBV10-1 . CASSESWASGRYYEQYF TGCGCCAGCAGTGAGTCTTGGGCTAGCGGGAGGTACTACGAGCAGTACTTC
17 TRBD1 TRBJ2-7 TRBV23-1 . CASSLTDREPISYEQYF TGCGCCAGCAGTCTTACCGACAGGGAGCCCATCTCCTACGAGCAGTACTTC
15 . TRBJ1-6 TRBV13 . CASSLGQGINSPLHF TGTGCCAGCAGCTTAGGGCAGGGCATTAATTCACCCCTCCACTTT
13 . TRBJ1-1 TRBV7-9 . CASRYVQGVEAFF TGTGCCAGCAGATATGTACAGGGCGTTGAAGCTTTCTTT
18 . TRBJ1-2 TRBV5-1 . CASSGSGPRTDTYYGYTF TGCGCCAGCAGCGGATCGGGCCCGCGGACGGACACCTACTATGGCTACACCTTC
15 TRBD2 TRBJ2-1 TRBV11-3 . CASRSGTSPTNEQFF TGTGCCAGCAGGTCCGGGACTAGCCCTACCAATGAGCAGTTCTTC
16 . TRBJ2-7 TRBV5-6 . CASSLGLAGGYREQYF TGTGCCAGCAGCTTGGGGTTGGCAGGGGGGTATCGCGAGCAGTACTTC
15 . TRBJ1-1 TRBV19 . CASSIGVGGNTEAFF TGTGCCAGTAGTATAGGGGTAGGAGGGAACACTGAAGCTTTCTTT
15 . TRBJ2-3 TRBV7-2 . CASSLEYGSQDTQYF TGTGCCAGCAGCTTAGAATACGGGAGCCAGGATACGCAGTATTTT
14 . TRBJ1-5 TRBV27 . CASSLGQGDQPQHF TGTGCCAGCAGTTTAGGGCAGGGCGATCAGCCCCAGCATTTT
14 . TRBJ2-7 TRBV6-5 . CASSYVDNSYEQYF TGTGCCAGCAGTTACGTGGACAACTCCTACGAGCAGTACTTC
14 . TRBJ2-1 TRBV24-1 . CATSDPNRGNEQFF TGTGCCACCAGTGATCCCAATAGAGGGAATGAGCAGTTCTTC
18 TRBD2 TRBJ2-1 TRBV15 . CATSRDWGSGSGVNEQFF TGTGCCACCAGCAGAGATTGGGGGTCGGGTAGCGGGGTGAATGAGCAGTTCTTC
14 TRBD1 TRBJ1-2 TRBV19 . CASSLGDRAYGYTF TGTGCCAGTAGCCTAGGGGACAGGGCTTATGGCTACACCTTC
15 TRBD1 TRBJ1-5 TRBV2 . CASSRTGAINQPQHF TGTGCCAGCAGTCGGACAGGGGCCATAAATCAGCCCCAGCATTTT
15 . TRBJ1-4 TRBV5-1 . CASSLGGDVSEKLFF TGCGCCAGCAGCTTAGGAGGGGACGTGAGTGAAAAACTGTTTTTT
13 . TRBJ1-2 TRBV27 few CASSLSGSYGYTF TGTGCCAGCAGTTTATCGGGGAGCTATGGCTACACCTTC
15 . TRBJ1-2 TRBV4-1 once CASSQDPARVDGYTF TGCGCCAGCAGCCAAGATCCCGCCAGGGTGGATGGCTACACCTTC
17 TRBD1 TRBJ2-6 TRBV10-1 . CASSEVRGNSGANVLTF TGCGCCAGCAGTGAAGTCAGGGGGAACTCTGGGGCCAACGTCCTGACTTTC
15 TRBD1 TRBJ2-7 TRBV19 . CASCNGTGTLYEQYF TGTGCCAGTTGCAACGGGACAGGGACCCTCTACGAGCAGTACTTC
15 . TRBJ2-7 TRBV19 . CASSEGGFPSYEQYF TGTGCCAGTAGCGAAGGGGGATTCCCTTCCTACGAGCAGTACTTC
15 TRBD2 TRBJ2-7 TRBV5-4 . CASSETSGGSYEQYF TGTGCCAGCAGCGAAACTAGCGGGGGATCCTACGAGCAGTACTTC
15 TRBD1 TRBJ1-1 TRBV7-9 . CASSLAQTGETEAFF TGTGCCAGCAGCTTAGCGCAAACAGGGGAGACTGAAGCTTTCTTT
13 . TRBJ2-3 TRBV6-5 once CATSFTSTDTQYF TGTGCCACCTCATTTACTAGCACAGATACGCAGTATTTT
15 . TRBJ2-3 TRBV29-1 . CSVEGEINSADTQYF TGCAGCGTTGAAGGAGAGATCAATAGCGCGGATACGCAGTATTTT
15 . TRBJ2-1 TRBV4-1 once CASSQALTTDNEQFF TGCGCCAGCAGCCAGGCCTTGACAACCGACAATGAGCAGTTCTTC
14 TRBD2 TRBJ2-5 TRBV7-8 . CASSFRGGVETQYF TGTGCCAGCAGCTTTCGGGGGGGCGTGGAGACCCAGTACTTC
14 . TRBJ1-2 TRBV4-1 . CASSQEGGAGGYTF TGCGCCAGCAGCCAAGAAGGAGGAGCTGGGGGCTACACCTTC
16 TRBD1 TRBJ1-1 TRBV5-4 . CASSLGQGPPNTEAFF TGTGCCAGCAGCTTGGGACAGGGGCCCCCGAACACTGAAGCTTTCTTT
15 . TRBJ2-7 TRBV23-1 . CASSQSPYGSYEQYF TGCGCCAGCAGTCAATCCCCGTACGGCTCCTACGAGCAGTACTTC
13 . TRBJ1-1 TRBV30 . CAWSHFRNTEAFF TGTGCCTGGAGTCATTTTAGGAACACTGAAGCTTTCTTT
12 . TRBJ1-6 TRBV3-1/TRBV3-2 . CASSQEAAPLHF TGTGCCAGCAGCCAAGAGGCGGCACCCCTCCACTTT
14 . TRBJ2-7 TRBV5-5 . CASSPDPPGVEQYF TGTGCCAGCAGCCCTGACCCACCAGGGGTCGAGCAGTACTTC
16 TRBD1 TRBJ1-2 TRBV4-1 . CASSLRQGENLYGYTF TGCGCCAGCAGTCTAAGGCAGGGGGAAAATCTTTATGGCTACACCTTC
14 TRBD2 TRBJ2-2 TRBV6-5 . CASSTGGVPGELFF TGTGCCAGCAGTACCGGGGGGGTTCCCGGGGAGCTGTTTTTT
14 . TRBJ2-7 TRBV19 . CASSMSRGRYEQYF TGTGCCAGTAGTATGAGCAGGGGTCGCTACGAGCAGTACTTC
18 . TRBJ2-3 TRBV19 . CASSLRGPQGTSTDTQYF TGTGCCAGTAGTCTAAGGGGGCCACAGGGGACTAGCACAGATACGCAGTATTTT
12 . TRBJ2-2 TRBV27 . CASSFPSGELFF TGTGCCAGCAGTTTCCCCTCCGGGGAGCTGTTTTTT